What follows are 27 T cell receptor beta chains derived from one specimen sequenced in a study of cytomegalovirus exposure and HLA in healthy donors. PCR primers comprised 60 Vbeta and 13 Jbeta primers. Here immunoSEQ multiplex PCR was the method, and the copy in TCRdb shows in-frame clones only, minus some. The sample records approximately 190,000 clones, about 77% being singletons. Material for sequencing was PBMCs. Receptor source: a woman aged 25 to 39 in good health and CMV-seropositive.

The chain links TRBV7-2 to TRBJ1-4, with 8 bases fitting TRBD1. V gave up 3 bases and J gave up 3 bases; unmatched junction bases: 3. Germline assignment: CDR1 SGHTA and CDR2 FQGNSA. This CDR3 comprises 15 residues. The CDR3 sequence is CASSLDRAANEKLFF. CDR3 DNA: TGTGCCAGCAGCTTGGACAGGGCGGCTAATGAAAAACTGTTTTTT.

The CDR3 protein is CASSLGGAGGTEAFF. The CDR3 DNA reads as TGTGCCAGCAGCTTAGGCGGGGCGGGGGGCACTGAAGCTTTCTTT. This chain connects TRBV11-2 to TRBJ1-1; possible D gene TRBD1, 5 bases. With 1 base removed from V and 4 bases from J, the gap between germline ends came to 13 bases. This CDR3 has 15 amino acids. In germline, CDR1 is SGHAT, CDR2 FQNNGV.

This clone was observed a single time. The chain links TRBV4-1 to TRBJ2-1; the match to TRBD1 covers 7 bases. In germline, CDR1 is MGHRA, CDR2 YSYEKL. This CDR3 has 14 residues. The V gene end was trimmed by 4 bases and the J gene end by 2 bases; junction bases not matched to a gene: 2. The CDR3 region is CASSRGTAYNEQFF. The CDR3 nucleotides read TGCGCCAGCAGCCGGGGGACAGCCTACAATGAGCAGTTCTTC.

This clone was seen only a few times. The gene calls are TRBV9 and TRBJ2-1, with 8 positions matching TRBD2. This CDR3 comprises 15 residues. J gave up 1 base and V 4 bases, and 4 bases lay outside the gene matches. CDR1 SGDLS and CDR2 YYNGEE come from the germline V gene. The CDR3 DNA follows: TGTGCCAGCAGCTTGACTAGCGATTCCTACAATGAGCAGTTCTTC. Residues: CASSLTSDSYNEQFF.

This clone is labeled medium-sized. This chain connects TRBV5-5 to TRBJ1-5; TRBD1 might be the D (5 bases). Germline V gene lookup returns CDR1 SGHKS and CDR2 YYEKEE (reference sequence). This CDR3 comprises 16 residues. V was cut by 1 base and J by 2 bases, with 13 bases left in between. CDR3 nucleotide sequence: TGTGCCAGCAGCTTGCTGGCAGGGTGGGGCAATCAGCCCCAGCATTTT. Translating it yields CASSLLAGWGNQPQHF.

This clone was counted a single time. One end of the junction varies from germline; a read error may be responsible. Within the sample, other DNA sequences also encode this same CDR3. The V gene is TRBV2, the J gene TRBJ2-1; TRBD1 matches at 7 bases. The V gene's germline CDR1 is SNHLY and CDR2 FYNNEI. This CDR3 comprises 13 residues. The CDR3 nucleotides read TGCGCCAGCAGACAAGGACAGGAGAATGAGCAGTTCTTC. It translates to CASRQGQENEQFF.

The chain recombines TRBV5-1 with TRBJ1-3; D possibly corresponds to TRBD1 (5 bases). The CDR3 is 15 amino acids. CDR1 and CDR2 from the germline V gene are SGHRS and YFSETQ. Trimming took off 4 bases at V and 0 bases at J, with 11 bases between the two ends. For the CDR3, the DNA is TGCGCCAGCAGCCCTACAGGAGTCTCTGGAAACACCATATATTTT. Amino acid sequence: CASSPTGVSGNTIYF.

The CDR3 DNA reads TGTGCCAGCAGCGGATCCCTTAAGCTCACCTGGACAGGGGGAGGGACTGGGGCCAACGTCCTGACTTTC. As protein: CASSGSLKLTWTGGGTGANVLTF. The V call is TRBV9, the J call TRBJ2-6, with 10 positions matching TRBD1. V lost 3 bases and J lost 2; bases outside the gene matches: 23. This CDR3 region has 23 residues. The V gene's germline CDR1 is SGDLS and CDR2 YYNGEE.

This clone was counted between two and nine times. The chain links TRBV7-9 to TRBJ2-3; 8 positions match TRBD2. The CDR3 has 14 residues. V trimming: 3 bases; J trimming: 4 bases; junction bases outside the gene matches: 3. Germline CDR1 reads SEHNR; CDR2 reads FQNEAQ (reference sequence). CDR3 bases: TGTGCCAGCAGCTTCGCGGGAGGCCCAGATACGCAGTATTTT. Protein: CASSFAGGPDTQYF.

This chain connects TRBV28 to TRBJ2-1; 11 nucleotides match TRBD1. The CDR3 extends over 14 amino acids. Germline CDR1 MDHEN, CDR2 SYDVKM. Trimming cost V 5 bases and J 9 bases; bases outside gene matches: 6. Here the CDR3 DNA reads TGTGCCAGCAGTCCCCGGACAGGGGGCACTGAGCAGTTCTTC. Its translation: CASSPRTGGTEQFF.

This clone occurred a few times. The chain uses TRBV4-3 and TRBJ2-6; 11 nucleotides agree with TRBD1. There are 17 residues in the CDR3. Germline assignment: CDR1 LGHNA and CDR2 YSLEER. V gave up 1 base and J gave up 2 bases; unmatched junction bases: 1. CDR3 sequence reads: CASSQGTGGPGANVLTF. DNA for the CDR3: TGCGCCAGCAGCCAAGGGACAGGGGGCCCTGGGGCCAACGTCCTGACTTTC.

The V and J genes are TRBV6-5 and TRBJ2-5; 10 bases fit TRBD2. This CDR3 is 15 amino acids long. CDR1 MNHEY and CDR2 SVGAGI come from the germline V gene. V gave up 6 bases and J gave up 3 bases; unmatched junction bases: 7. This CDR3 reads CASRYRLAGEETQYF. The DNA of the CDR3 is TGTGCCAGCAGATACAGACTAGCGGGTGAAGAGACCCAGTACTTC.

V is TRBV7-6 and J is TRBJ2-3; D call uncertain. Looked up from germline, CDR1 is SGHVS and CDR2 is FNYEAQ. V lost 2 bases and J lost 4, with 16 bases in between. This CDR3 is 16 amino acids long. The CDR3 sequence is CASSLTSEMRADTQYF. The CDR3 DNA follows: TGTGCCAGCAGCTTAACGAGCGAGATGAGAGCAGATACGCAGTATTTT.

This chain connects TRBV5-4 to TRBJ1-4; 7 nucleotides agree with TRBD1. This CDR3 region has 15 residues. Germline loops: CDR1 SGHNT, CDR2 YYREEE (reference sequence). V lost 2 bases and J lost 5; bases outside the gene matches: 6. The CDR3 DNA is TGTGCCAGCAGCTTACGACAGGGACCAAATGAAAAACTGTTTTTT. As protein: CASSLRQGPNEKLFF.

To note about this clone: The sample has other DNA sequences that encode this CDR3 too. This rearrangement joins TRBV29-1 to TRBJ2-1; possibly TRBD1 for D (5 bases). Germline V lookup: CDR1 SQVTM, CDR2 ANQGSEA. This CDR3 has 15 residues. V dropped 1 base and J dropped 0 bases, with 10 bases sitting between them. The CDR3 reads CSVEGTLSSYNEQFF. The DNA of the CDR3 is TGCAGCGTTGAAGGGACACTTAGCTCCTACAATGAGCAGTTCTTC.

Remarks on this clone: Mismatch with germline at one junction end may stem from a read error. This CDR3 is CASKNRNAEAFF. CDR3 in DNA: TGTGCCAGCAAGAACAGGAACGCTGAAGCTTTCTTT. This chain uses TRBV6-5 with TRBJ1-1, with D maybe TRBD1 (5 bases). The germline gives CDR1 MNHEY, CDR2 SVGAGI. This CDR3 is built from 12 residues.

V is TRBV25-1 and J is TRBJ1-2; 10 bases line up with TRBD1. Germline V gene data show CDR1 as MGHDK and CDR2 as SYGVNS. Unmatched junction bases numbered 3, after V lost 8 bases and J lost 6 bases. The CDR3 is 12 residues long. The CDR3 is CASGGTGDGYTF. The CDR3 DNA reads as TGTGCCAGCGGGGGGACAGGGGATGGCTACACCTTC.

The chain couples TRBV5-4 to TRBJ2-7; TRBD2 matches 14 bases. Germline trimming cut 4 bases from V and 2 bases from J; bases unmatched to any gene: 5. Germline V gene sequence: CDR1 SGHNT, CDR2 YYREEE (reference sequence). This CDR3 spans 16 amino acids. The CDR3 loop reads CASSDRTSGRPYEQYF. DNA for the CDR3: TGTGCCAGCAGCGACCGGACTAGCGGGAGGCCCTACGAGCAGTACTTC.

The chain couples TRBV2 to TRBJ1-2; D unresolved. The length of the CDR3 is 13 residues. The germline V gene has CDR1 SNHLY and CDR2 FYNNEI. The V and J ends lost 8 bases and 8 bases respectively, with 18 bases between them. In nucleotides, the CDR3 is TGTGCCAGCGTAGCTTTTTCAGCAAGGGGCTACACCTTC. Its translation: CASVAFSARGYTF.

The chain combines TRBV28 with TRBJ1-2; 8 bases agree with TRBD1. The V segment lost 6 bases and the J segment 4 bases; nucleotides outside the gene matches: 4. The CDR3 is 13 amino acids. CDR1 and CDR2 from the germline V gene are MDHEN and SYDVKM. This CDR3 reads CASSRGLVYGYTF. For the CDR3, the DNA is TGTGCCAGCAGCAGGGGGCTGGTCTATGGCTACACCTTC.

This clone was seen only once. CDR3 sequence: CASSPGGGRNQPQHF. The DNA of the CDR3 is TGCGCCAGCAGCCCAGGGGGCGGGAGAAATCAGCCCCAGCATTTT. The chain has TRBV4-1 and TRBJ1-5, with 8 bases fitting TRBD1. CDR3 length: 15 amino acids. The V segment lost 4 bases and the J segment 4 bases; nucleotides outside the gene matches: 6. The germline V gene has CDR1 MGHRA and CDR2 YSYEKL.

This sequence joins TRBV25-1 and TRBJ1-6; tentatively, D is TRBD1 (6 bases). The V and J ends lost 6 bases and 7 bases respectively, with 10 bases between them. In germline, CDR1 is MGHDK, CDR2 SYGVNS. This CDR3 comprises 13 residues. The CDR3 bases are TGTGCCAGCAGGGACAGCCTGAATTCACCCCTCCACTTT. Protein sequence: CASRDSLNSPLHF. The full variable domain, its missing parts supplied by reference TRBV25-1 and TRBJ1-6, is EADIYQTPRYLVIGTGKKITLECSQTMGHDKMYWYQQDPGMELHLIHYSYGVNSTEKGDLSSESTVSRIRTEHFPLTLESARPSHTSQYLCASRDSLNSPLHFGNGTRLTVT.

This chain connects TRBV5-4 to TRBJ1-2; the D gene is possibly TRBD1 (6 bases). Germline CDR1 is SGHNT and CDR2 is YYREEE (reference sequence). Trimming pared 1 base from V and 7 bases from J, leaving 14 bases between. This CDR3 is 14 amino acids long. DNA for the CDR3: TGTGCCAGCAGCTTGATGCAGGGGCTCCTTGGCTACACCTTC. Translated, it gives CASSLMQGLLGYTF.

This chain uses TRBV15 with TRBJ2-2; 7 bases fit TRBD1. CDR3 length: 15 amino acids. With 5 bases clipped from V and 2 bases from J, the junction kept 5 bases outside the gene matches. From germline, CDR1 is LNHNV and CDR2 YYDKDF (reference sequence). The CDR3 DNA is TGTGCCACCAGCTCGGGACAGACTAACACCGGGGAGCTGTTTTTT. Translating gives CATSSGQTNTGELFF. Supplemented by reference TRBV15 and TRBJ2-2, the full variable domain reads DAMVIQNPRYQVTQFGKPVTLSCSQTLNHNVMYWYQQKSSQAPKLLFHYYDKDFNNEADTPDNFQSRRPNTSFCFLDIRSPGLGDTAMYLCATSSGQTNTGELFFGEGSRLTVL.

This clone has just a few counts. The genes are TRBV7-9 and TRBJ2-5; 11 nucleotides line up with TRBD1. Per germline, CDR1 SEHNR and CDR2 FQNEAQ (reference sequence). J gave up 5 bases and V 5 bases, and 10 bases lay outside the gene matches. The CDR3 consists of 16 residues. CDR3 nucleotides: TGTGCCAGCAGCCTCAGGACAGGGGGCATCGGGGAGACCCAGTACTTC. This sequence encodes CASSLRTGGIGETQYF.

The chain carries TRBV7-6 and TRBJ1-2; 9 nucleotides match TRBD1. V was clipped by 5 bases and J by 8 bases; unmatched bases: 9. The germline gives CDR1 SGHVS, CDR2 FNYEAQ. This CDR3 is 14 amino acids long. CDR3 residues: CASSDRDRAEGYTF. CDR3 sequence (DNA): TGTGCCAGCAGCGACCGGGACAGGGCGGAGGGCTACACCTTC. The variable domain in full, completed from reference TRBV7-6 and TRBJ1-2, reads GAGVSQSPRYKVTKRGQDVALRCDPISGHVSLYWYRQALGQGPEFLTYFNYEAQQDKSGLPNDRFSAERPEGSISTLTIQRTEQRDSAMYRCASSDRDRAEGYTFGSGTRLTVV.

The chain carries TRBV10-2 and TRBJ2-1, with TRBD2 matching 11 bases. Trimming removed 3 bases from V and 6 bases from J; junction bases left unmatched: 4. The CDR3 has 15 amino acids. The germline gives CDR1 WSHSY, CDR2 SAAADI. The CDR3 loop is CASSDPGLAVNEQFF. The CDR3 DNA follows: TGCGCCAGCAGTGACCCGGGACTAGCGGTCAATGAGCAGTTCTTC.